Following are 24 T cell receptor beta chains from one sample sequenced in a study of CD8+CD57+ T cells in acquired aplastic anemia. CDR3 and TCR beta VDJ profiling relied on genomic DNA as the template. TCRdb reprocessed the reads via MiXCR and lists one record per CDR3 protein. The top ten hold approximately 15% of the sample, which has about 190,000 distinct CDR3 sequences, approximately 49% seen once. Sequenced input: sorted CD4+, CD8+, or CD8+CD57+ T cells (not recorded which) from PBMCs. These receptor sequences come from a human donor in good health, serving as a control.

This chain links TRBV7-8 with TRBJ1-6; D possibly corresponds to TRBD1 (6 bases). V lost 3 bases to trimming and J lost 11 bases, with 14 bases between them. The CDR3 is made up of 14 amino acids. Germline CDR1 reads SGHVS; CDR2 reads FQNEAQ. The DNA of the CDR3 is TGTGCCAGCAGCTTTGACAGGCAACCCACACCCCTCCACTTT. Translated, it gives CASSFDRQPTPLHF.

This clonotype was picked up many times. The chain recombines TRBV6-4 with TRBJ1-1, with a tentative D call TRBD1 (5 bases). This CDR3 region has 13 residues. CDR1 and CDR2 (germline): MRHNA, SNTAGT. The germline V and J ends were trimmed by 5 bases and 4 bases, with 11 bases remaining between them. The CDR3 sequence: CASSLTDGTEAFF. The CDR3 bases are TGTGCCAGCAGTCTGACAGACGGCACTGAAGCTTTCTTT.

This clonotype was detected ten times or more. The V gene is TRBV29-1, the J gene TRBJ1-1; 7 nucleotides agree with TRBD1. Germline V gives CDR1 SQVTM, CDR2 ANQGSEA. This CDR3 is 13 amino acids long. Losses at the gene ends were 7 bases for V and 1 base for J; bases not matched to a gene: 6. This chain's CDR3 is CSAVGQRNTEAFF. The CDR3 DNA follows: TGCAGCGCCGTGGGACAGAGGAACACTGAAGCTTTCTTT.

The chain carries TRBV11-2 and TRBJ1-5; D possibly corresponds to TRBD1 (5 bases). Germline lookup yields CDR1 SGHAT and CDR2 FQNNGV. V was cut by 5 bases and J by 4 bases, with 12 bases left in between. The CDR3 runs to 14 residues. The CDR3 DNA follows: TGTGCCAGCAGCGAGGAGGGGTGGAATCAGCCCCAGCATTTT. Translated: CASSEEGWNQPQHF.

This clonotype has at least ten counts. The chain employs TRBV24-1 and TRBJ2-7, with a weak D call TRBD2 (6 bases). Trimming took off 5 bases at V and 0 bases at J, with 13 bases between the two ends. This CDR3 comprises 15 residues. Germline lookup yields CDR1 KGHDR and CDR2 SFDVKD. DNA for the CDR3: TGTGCCACCAGTGTTGGCGGGGTGGGCTCCTACGAGCAGTACTTC. This sequence encodes CATSVGGVGSYEQYF.

J is TRBJ2-5 and V is TRBV7-2; 9 bases fit TRBD1. CDR3 size: 15 residues. Germline-derived CDR1 and CDR2 are SGHTA and FQGNSA. V trimming: 5 bases; J trimming: 3 bases; junction bases outside the gene matches: 7. This chain's CDR3 is CASSPRDRAEETQYF. The CDR3 DNA follows: TGTGCCAGCAGCCCCCGGGACAGGGCTGAAGAGACCCAGTACTTC.

This chain uses TRBV12-3 or TRBV12-4 with TRBJ2-7, with a tentative D call TRBD2 (6 bases). The CDR3 is 16 amino acids. The V and J ends lost 3 bases and 4 bases respectively, with 19 bases between them. The CDR3 loop reads CASSLGQGSGAYEQYF. For the CDR3, the DNA is TGTGCCAGCAGTTTGGGGCAGGGATCGGGAGCATACGAGCAGTACTTC.

J is TRBJ2-2 and V is TRBV7-6, with TRBD1 matching 7 bases. The V gene end was trimmed by 0 bases and the J gene end by 0 bases; junction bases not matched to a gene: 19. The length of the CDR3 is 22 residues. CDR1 and CDR2 (germline): SGHVS, FNYEAQ. CDR3 nucleotide sequence: TGTGCCAGCAGCTTAGCCCCACGACAGGGTCCCCAGGGCTGTGCGAACACCGGGGAGCTGTTTTTT. Residues: CASSLAPRQGPQGCANTGELFF.

In its sample, this clonotype was seen many times. The chain carries TRBV7-9 and TRBJ2-7; 7 bases fit TRBD2. Germline CDR1 is SEHNR and CDR2 is FQNEAQ (reference sequence). The J segment lost 0 bases and the V segment lost 3 bases, leaving 2 bases of the junction unmatched. CDR3 length: 14 amino acids. CDR3 nucleotides: TGTGCCAGCAGCTTGGGGGGGAACTCCTACGAGCAGTACTTC. Its translation is CASSLGGNSYEQYF.

This clonotype appeared many times. The J gene is TRBJ1-3, the V gene TRBV6-5, with D possibly being TRBD1 (5 bases). The V end lost 2 bases, the J end lost 2 bases, and 10 bases lay between the germline ends. The CDR3 is 15 amino acids. Germline V gives CDR1 MNHEY, CDR2 SVGAGI. In DNA form, the CDR3 reads TGTGCCAGCAGTTACGGAGGGGACCCTGGAAACACCATATATTTT. It yields the protein CASSYGGDPGNTIYF.

This rearrangement joins TRBV4-3 to TRBJ1-2, with a tentative D call TRBD1 (5 bases). V was pared by 0 bases and J by 7 bases, with 9 bases between. This CDR3 contains 13 residues. CDR1 is LGHNA and CDR2 is YSLEER in the germline V gene. The CDR3 loop reads CASSQDLGTGYTF. The CDR3 DNA follows: TGCGCCAGCAGCCAAGATCTGGGGACTGGCTACACCTTC.

The V and J genes are TRBV29-1 and TRBJ1-2, with 7 bases matching TRBD1. The CDR3 has 13 amino acids. Germline CDR1 and CDR2: SQVTM and ANQGSEA. V lost 8 bases and J lost 6; bases outside the gene matches: 12. The CDR3, as DNA: TGCAGCTCTGTCGGCCCTCAGGGGGATGGCTACACCTTC. Protein: CSSVGPQGDGYTF.

This clonotype was recorded many times. This chain uses TRBV4-1 with TRBJ1-2; 7 positions agree with TRBD1. The germline V gene has CDR1 MGHRA and CDR2 YSYEKL. The CDR3 totals 15 residues. The V and J ends lost 0 bases and 8 bases, in that order; junction bases with no gene match: 9. CDR3 nucleotide sequence: TGCGCCAGCAGCCAAGATTCGAGACAGGGAACAGGCTACACCTTC. Its translation is CASSQDSRQGTGYTF.

About this clonotype itself: A much larger clone lies one base from this, so it may be a read error. The chain carries TRBV7-9 and TRBJ2-7, with D perhaps matching TRBD2 (6 bases). Germline assignment: CDR1 SEHNR and CDR2 FQNEAQ (reference sequence). V lost 6 bases to trimming and J lost 4 bases, with 13 bases between them. This CDR3 is 13 amino acids long. In DNA form, the CDR3 reads TGTGCCAGCAGTAGTCGGGAGCGGTACGAGCAGTACTTC. Translating gives CASSSRERYEQYF.

CDR3 residues: CASSGQETQYF. CDR3 bases: TGTGCCAGCAGTGGTCAAGAGACCCAGTACTTC. The chain recombines TRBV2 with TRBJ2-5; no clear D gene. This CDR3 has 11 residues. Trimming removed 4 bases from V and 2 bases from J, with 2 bases in between. CDR1 is SNHLY and CDR2 is FYNNEI in the germline V gene.

Of note for this clonotype: The junction departs from germline at one end; a sequencing error may be responsible. The chain recombines TRBV10-3 with TRBJ2-7, with D perhaps TRBD2 (6 bases). CDR3 length: 13 amino acids. Germline lookup yields CDR1 ENHRY and CDR2 SYGVKD. The CDR3 DNA sequence: TGTGCTATCAGGCGGGGTACGTCCTACGAGCAGTACTTC. Protein product: CAIRRGTSYEQYF.

This clonotype has a count of ten or more. The chain employs TRBV6-2 or TRBV6-3 and TRBJ1-1; D gene unclear. This CDR3 spans 13 amino acids. The ends were cut back, 2 bases at V and 2 bases at J, with 6 bases in the middle. Germline V gives CDR1 MNHEY, CDR2 SVGEGT. The CDR3 protein is CASSYHTNTEAFF. The CDR3 region has the DNA TGTGCCAGCAGTTACCACACCAACACTGAAGCTTTCTTT.

This clonotype was seen more than once but under ten times. Given the absence of the conserved phenylalanine or tryptophan at the CDR3 end, a read error is likely. In nucleotides, the CDR3 is TGTGCCAGCAGACCAGGGGAGGCACACTACGAGCAGTACCTC. It yields the protein CASRPGEAHYEQYL. The chain has TRBV28 and TRBJ2-7; tentatively, D is TRBD1 or TRBD2 (6 bases each). This CDR3 is built from 14 residues. Trimming shortened V by 6 bases and J by 3 bases, and 15 bases separated the two germline ends. Per the germline V gene, CDR1 is MDHEN and CDR2 is SYDVKM.

The J gene is TRBJ1-1, the V gene TRBV29-1; 7 positions match TRBD1. The CDR3 totals 13 residues. Germline V gene lookup returns CDR1 SQVTM and CDR2 ANQGSEA. With 5 bases clipped from V and 1 base from J, the junction kept 4 bases outside the gene matches. The CDR3 DNA is TGCAGCGTTCTCCAGGGGGGGAACACTGAAGCTTTCTTT. Translating it yields CSVLQGGNTEAFF.

This clonotype was observed a few times. This may be a read error, as it is one base from a much larger clone. The rearrangement uses TRBV12-3 or TRBV12-4 and TRBJ2-7; D call uncertain. This CDR3 is built from 13 residues. The CDR3: CVVSNRFNYEQYF. The CDR3 nucleotides are TGTGTCGTATCCAACCGCTTCAACTACGAGCAGTACTTC.

This clonotype showed up many times. The CDR3 spells CASSQRGTSGGTDTQYF. CDR3 bases: TGTGCCAGCAGCCAACGCGGGACTAGCGGAGGCACAGATACGCAGTATTTT. The chain employs TRBV4-2 and TRBJ2-3; 11 nucleotides match TRBD2. Looked up from germline, CDR1 is LGHNA and CDR2 is YNFKEQ. V was pared by 2 bases and J by 1 base, with 5 bases of the junction left unmatched. This CDR3 is 17 amino acids long.

The genes are TRBV2 and TRBJ2-5, with 7 nucleotides matching TRBD1. J lost 6 bases, V lost 3 bases, and 10 bases had no gene match. CDR1 and CDR2 from the germline V gene are SNHLY and FYNNEI. The CDR3 is 15 residues long. The CDR3 protein is CASSESGQVRKTQYF. The CDR3, as DNA: TGTGCCAGCAGTGAGAGTGGACAGGTCCGGAAGACCCAGTACTTC.

The V call is TRBV5-1, the J call TRBJ2-3; D is uncertain. Germline V gene lookup returns CDR1 SGHRS and CDR2 YFSETQ. CDR3 length: 15 amino acids. The germline V and J ends were trimmed by 1 base and 3 bases, with 12 bases remaining between them. CDR3 in amino acids: CASSLTILGTDTQYF. The DNA of the CDR3 is TGCGCCAGCAGCTTGACAATTTTAGGAACAGATACGCAGTATTTT.

This sequence joins TRBV4-1 and TRBJ2-4; possibly TRBD1 for D (7 bases). V dropped 1 base and J dropped 0 bases, with 16 bases sitting between them. Looked up from germline, CDR1 is MGHRA and CDR2 is YSYEKL. This CDR3 has 18 residues. The CDR3 DNA follows: TGCGCCAGCAGCCAAGTCCAGGGGGGATCCGTAGCCAAAAACATTCAGTACTTC. Translation: CASSQVQGGSVAKNIQYF.